The rows below give T cell receptor beta chains drawn from one sample of a study of blood T cell repertoires in COVID-19. The assay was immunoSEQ multiplex PCR, and TCRdb's table has in-frame clones only and misses some. Of tens of thousands of clones listed, 82% were seen once; the top ten hold under 4.5%. Sequencing was done on a sample of peripheral blood. These receptors were obtained from a woman in her sixties with acute or convalescent COVID-19. Both conserved end residues are part of each CDR3.

len: 16
j_gene: TRBJ1-4
v_gene: TRBV4-1
CDR3aa: CASSQPGTRGWEKLFF

len: 17
j_gene: TRBJ1-5
v_gene: TRBV19
CDR3aa: CASSIDPTEYSNQPQHF

len: 16
j_gene: TRBJ1-1
v_gene: TRBV27
CDR3aa: CASSSGQGAFFRPSLF

len: 14
j_gene: TRBJ1-1
v_gene: TRBV6-5
CDR3aa: CASTQALLGTEAFF

len: 14
j_gene: TRBJ2-1
v_gene: TRBV7-9
CDR3aa: CASSFSKGGNEQFF

len: 13
j_gene: TRBJ2-7
v_gene: TRBV11-2
CDR3aa: CASSPTGSYEQYF

len: 14
j_gene: TRBJ1-2
v_gene: TRBV28
CDR3aa: CASSLGQLNYGYTF

len: 16
j_gene: TRBJ2-1
v_gene: TRBV2
CDR3aa: CASSEDGGGGYNEQFF

len: 14
j_gene: TRBJ1-5
v_gene: TRBV19
CDR3aa: CASSTARADQPQHF

len: 15
j_gene: TRBJ2-3
v_gene: TRBV14
CDR3aa: CASSQDEASTDTQYF

len: 13
j_gene: TRBJ2-1
v_gene: TRBV5-1
CDR3aa: CASKGQGFNEQFF

len: 14
j_gene: TRBJ2-7
v_gene: TRBV5-6
CDR3aa: CASSLAGQPYEQYF

len: 12
j_gene: TRBJ2-7
v_gene: TRBV30
CDR3aa: CAWSAPLGEQYF

len: 13
j_gene: TRBJ2-5
v_gene: TRBV2
CDR3aa: CASSQDRVETQYF

len: 14
j_gene: TRBJ2-2
v_gene: TRBV15
CDR3aa: CATSRGQYTGELFF

len: 16
j_gene: TRBJ2-7
v_gene: TRBV18
CDR3aa: CASSTSGTSGSYEQYF

len: 14
j_gene: TRBJ1-6
v_gene: TRBV4-2
CDR3aa: CASSQGQTDSPLHF

len: 13
j_gene: TRBJ1-1
v_gene: TRBV7-3
CDR3aa: CASSPGEGTEAFF

len: 16
j_gene: TRBJ2-7
v_gene: TRBV18
CDR3aa: CASSPPMGQGRDEQYF

len: 15
j_gene: TRBJ1-3
v_gene: TRBV9
CDR3aa: CASSVGGTGSHTIYF

len: 13
j_gene: TRBJ2-7
v_gene: TRBV20-1
CDR3aa: CSASLRGFYEQYF

len: 15
j_gene: TRBJ1-1
v_gene: TRBV7-9
CDR3aa: CASSLTGIRTGEAFF

len: 16
j_gene: TRBJ2-7
v_gene: TRBV7-2
CDR3aa: CASSLRGLAVADEQYF

len: 17
j_gene: TRBJ2-7
v_gene: TRBV27
CDR3aa: CASSLIGNRYTPYEQYF

len: 12
j_gene: TRBJ1-3
v_gene: TRBV3-1/TRBV3-2
CDR3aa: CASSQEGYTIYF

len: 13
j_gene: TRBJ1-1
v_gene: TRBV9
CDR3aa: CASSVGPHTEAFF

len: 13
j_gene: TRBJ1-2
v_gene: TRBV5-1
CDR3aa: CASSLQDNYGYTF

len: 15
j_gene: TRBJ2-5
v_gene: TRBV10-3
CDR3aa: CAISATTRRYETQYF

len: 13
j_gene: TRBJ1-1
v_gene: TRBV7-3
CDR3aa: CASSSGVGTEAFF

len: 13
j_gene: TRBJ2-1
v_gene: TRBV3-1/TRBV3-2
CDR3aa: CASSQTSGNEQFF

len: 15
j_gene: TRBJ1-5
v_gene: TRBV9
CDR3aa: CASSVGGGPNQPQHF

len: 15
j_gene: TRBJ2-1
v_gene: TRBV9
CDR3aa: CASSVAWTSGNEQFF

len: 15
j_gene: TRBJ1-2
v_gene: TRBV5-1
CDR3aa: CASSRGQGFDYGYTF

len: 13
j_gene: TRBJ1-1
v_gene: TRBV18
CDR3aa: CASSSQGVAEAFF

len: 18
j_gene: TRBJ2-1
v_gene: TRBV7-9
CDR3aa: CASSLKGSGGRARGEQFF

len: 15
j_gene: TRBJ1-2
v_gene: TRBV19
CDR3aa: CASMSLLGTVGGYTF

len: 14
j_gene: TRBJ1-5
v_gene: TRBV5-6
CDR3aa: CASSIGTHNQPQHF

len: 15
j_gene: TRBJ1-2
v_gene: TRBV9
CDR3aa: CASSVDGQGVYGYTF

len: 16
j_gene: TRBJ1-1
v_gene: TRBV27
CDR3aa: CASSLRGRAMNTEAFF

len: 16
j_gene: TRBJ2-5
v_gene: TRBV12-5
CDR3aa: CASGLVLAGGRETQYF

len: 13
j_gene: TRBJ1-5
v_gene: TRBV5-1
CDR3aa: CASSLGQGRPQHF

len: 16
j_gene: TRBJ2-3
v_gene: TRBV19
CDR3aa: CASSSILAGGPYTQYF

len: 16
j_gene: TRBJ1-5
v_gene: TRBV4-1
CDR3aa: CASSQGATGNNQPQHF

len: 16
j_gene: TRBJ1-1
v_gene: TRBV7-8
CDR3aa: CASRAGTGSHYTEAFF

len: 14
j_gene: TRBJ1-1
v_gene: TRBV5-1
CDR3aa: CASSVRQGNTEAFF

len: 15
j_gene: TRBJ1-5
v_gene: TRBV7-2
CDR3aa: CASSMRTGGFQPQHF

len: 15
j_gene: TRBJ1-1
v_gene: TRBV5-1
CDR3aa: CASSFQGDPNTEAFF

len: 15
j_gene: TRBJ1-1
v_gene: TRBV28
CDR3aa: CASSPPGGQNTEAFF

len: 17
j_gene: TRBJ2-6
v_gene: TRBV9
CDR3aa: CASSVGQGPPGANVLTF

len: 12
j_gene: TRBJ1-4
v_gene: TRBV12-3/TRBV12-4
CDR3aa: CASSATPGHRIF

len: 15
j_gene: TRBJ1-1
v_gene: TRBV7-2
CDR3aa: CASSPAVGMNTEAFF

len: 16
j_gene: TRBJ2-1
v_gene: TRBV9
CDR3aa: CASSSRGSGSYNEQFF

len: 15
j_gene: TRBJ1-1
v_gene: TRBV6-2/TRBV6-3
CDR3aa: CASSPRDNMNTEAFF

len: 14
j_gene: TRBJ2-5
v_gene: TRBV7-2
CDR3aa: CASSSTRSQETQYF

len: 17
j_gene: TRBJ2-2
v_gene: TRBV18
CDR3aa: CASSPRREGARTGELFF